This T cell receptor (beta chain) stems from a study of naive and memory T cell subsets. Two oligonucleotides, mixed equimolar, formed the beta constant-region primer covering TRBC1 and TRBC2. The ligated cDNA underwent four PCR rounds using SP2 and nested alpha and beta constant-region primers. TCRdb re-called the UMI-ligation and nested PCR reads with MiXCR, one entry per CDR3 protein. The table shows some 31,000 distinct CDR3 sequences, with less than 20% occurring only once. The germline V and J ends were trimmed by 7 bases and 0 bases, with 7 bases remaining between them. The germline V gene encodes CDR1 SNHLY and CDR2 FYNNEI. The CDR3 contains 13 residues.

The specimen sequenced was effector memory CD4+ T cells from blood. Subset: effector memory, CD45RA- CD27-. The chain joins TRBV2 to TRBJ1-5, with D hard to call. This TCR derives from a human donor in good health. The CDR3 bases are TGTGCCAGCAAGGGAGATAGCAATCAGCCCCAGCATTTT. Translating it yields CASKGDSNQPQHF.